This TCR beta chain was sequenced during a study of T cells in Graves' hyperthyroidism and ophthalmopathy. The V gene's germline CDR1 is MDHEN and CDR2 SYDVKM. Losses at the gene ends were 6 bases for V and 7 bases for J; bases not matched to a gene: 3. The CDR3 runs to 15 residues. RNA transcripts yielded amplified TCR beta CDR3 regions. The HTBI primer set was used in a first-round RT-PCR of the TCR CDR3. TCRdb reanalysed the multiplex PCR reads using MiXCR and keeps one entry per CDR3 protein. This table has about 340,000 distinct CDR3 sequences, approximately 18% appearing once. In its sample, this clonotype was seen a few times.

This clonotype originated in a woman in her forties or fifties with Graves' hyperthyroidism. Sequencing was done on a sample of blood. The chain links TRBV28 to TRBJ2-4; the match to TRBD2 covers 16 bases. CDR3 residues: CASRRGLAGGNIQYF. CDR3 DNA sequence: TGTGCCAGCAGGAGGGGACTAGCGGGAGGGAACATTCAGTACTTC.